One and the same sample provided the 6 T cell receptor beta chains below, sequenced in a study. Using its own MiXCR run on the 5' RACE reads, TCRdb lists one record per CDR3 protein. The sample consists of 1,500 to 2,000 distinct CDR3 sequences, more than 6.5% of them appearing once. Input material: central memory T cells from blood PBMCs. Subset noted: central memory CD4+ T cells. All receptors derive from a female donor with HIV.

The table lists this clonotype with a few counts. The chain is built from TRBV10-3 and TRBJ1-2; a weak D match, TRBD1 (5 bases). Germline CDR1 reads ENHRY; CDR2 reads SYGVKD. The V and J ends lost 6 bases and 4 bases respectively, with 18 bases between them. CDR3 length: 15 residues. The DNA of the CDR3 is TGTGCCATCAGGGCTCAGGGTAAAGGTGGCTATGGCTACACCTTC. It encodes CAIRAQGKGGYGYTF.

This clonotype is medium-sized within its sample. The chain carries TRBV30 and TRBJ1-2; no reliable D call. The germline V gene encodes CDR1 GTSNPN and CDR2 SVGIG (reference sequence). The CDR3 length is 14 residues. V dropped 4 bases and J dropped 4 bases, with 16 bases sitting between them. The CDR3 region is CAWTMAGRFYGYTF. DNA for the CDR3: TGTGCCTGGACCATGGCGGGGAGATTCTATGGCTACACCTTC.

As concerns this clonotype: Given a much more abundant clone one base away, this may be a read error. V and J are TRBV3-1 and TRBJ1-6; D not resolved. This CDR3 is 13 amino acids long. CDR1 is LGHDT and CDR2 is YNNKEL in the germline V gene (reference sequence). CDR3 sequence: CVSSSQIRSPLHF. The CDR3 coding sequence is TGTGTCAGCAGCTCCCAGATTAGGTCACCCCTCCACTTT. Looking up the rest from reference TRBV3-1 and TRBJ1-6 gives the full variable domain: DTAVSQTPKYLVTQMGNDKSIKCEQNLGHDTMYWYKQDSKKFLKIMFSYNNKELIINETVPNRFSPKSPDKAHLNLHINSLELGDSAVYFCVSSSQIRSPLHFGNGTRLTVT.

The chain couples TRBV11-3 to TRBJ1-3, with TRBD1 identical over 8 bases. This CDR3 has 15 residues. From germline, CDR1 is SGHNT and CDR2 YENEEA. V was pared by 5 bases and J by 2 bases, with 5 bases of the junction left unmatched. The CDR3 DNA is TGTGCCAGCAGCCCAGGACAGGGCCCTGGAAACACCATATATTTT. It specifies CASSPGQGPGNTIYF.

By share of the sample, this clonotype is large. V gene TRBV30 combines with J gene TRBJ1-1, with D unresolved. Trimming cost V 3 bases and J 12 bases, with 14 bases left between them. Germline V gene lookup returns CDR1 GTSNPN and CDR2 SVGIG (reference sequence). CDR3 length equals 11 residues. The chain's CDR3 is CAWREVAESFF. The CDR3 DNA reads TGTGCCTGGAGGGAGGTGGCGGAGTCTTTCTTT.

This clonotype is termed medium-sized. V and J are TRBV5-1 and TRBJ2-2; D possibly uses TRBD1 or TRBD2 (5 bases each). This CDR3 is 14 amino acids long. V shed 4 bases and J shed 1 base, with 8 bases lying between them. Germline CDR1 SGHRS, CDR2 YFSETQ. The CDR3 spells CASSRDLNTGELFF. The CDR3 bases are TGCGCCAGCAGCCGGGACCTGAACACCGGGGAGCTGTTTTTT.